The present TCR beta chain was sequenced within a study of shared clonotypes between healthy human individuals. This clone was picked up a small number of times. Its antigen remains unknown. The study's findings and limits: For naive CD4 cells, approximately 4.8% of clonotypes were shared across a handful of donors. Larger estimated richness was generally recorded for naive subsets relative to memory subsets.

Looked up from germline, CDR1 is MGHRA and CDR2 is YSYEKL. The CDR3 length is 17 residues. V shed 0 bases and J shed 0 bases, with 13 bases lying between them. In the CD4+ fraction, cells were divided into CD45RA+ naive and CD45RA-negative memory subsets. The assay was carried out at the deep level. Some clones are missing from TCRdb's copy, which holds only in-frame ones; the method was immunoSEQ multiplex PCR. The sample consists of some 2,000,000 clones, roughly 95% of them appearing once. This chain connects TRBV4-1 to TRBJ2-3, with D perhaps matching TRBD1 (5 bases). The sequencing sample was made of naive CD4+ T cells sorted from blood. The subset: CD45RA+ positively selected. This TCR came from a man aged 18-30 years in good health. Here the CDR3 DNA reads TGCGCCAGCAGCCAAGAACGAAGACAGACTAGCACAGATACGCAGTATTTT. The encoded protein is CASSQERRQTSTDTQYF.